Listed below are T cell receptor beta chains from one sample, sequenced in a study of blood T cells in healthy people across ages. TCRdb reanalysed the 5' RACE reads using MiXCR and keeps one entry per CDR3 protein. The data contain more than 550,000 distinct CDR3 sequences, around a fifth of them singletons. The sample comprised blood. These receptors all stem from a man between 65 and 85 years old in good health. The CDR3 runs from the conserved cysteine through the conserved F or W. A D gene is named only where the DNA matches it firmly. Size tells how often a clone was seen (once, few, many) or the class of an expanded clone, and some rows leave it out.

cdr3_nt: TGCAGCGTTGAACGAAGAATTGGCTACACCTTC
cdr3_aa: CSVERRIGYTF
d_call: .
v_call: TRBV29-1
clone_size: .
j_call: TRBJ1-2

cdr3_nt: TGTGCCAGCAGTTTAAGGTCGAATTCACCCCTCCACTTT
cdr3_aa: CASSLRSNSPLHF
d_call: .
v_call: TRBV12-3/TRBV12-4
clone_size: few
j_call: TRBJ1-6

cdr3_nt: TGCGCCAGCAGCTTGTCCGTGGGGCGGGCTAATGAAAAACTGTTTTTT
cdr3_aa: CASSLSVGRANEKLFF
d_call: .
v_call: TRBV5-1
clone_size: few
j_call: TRBJ1-4

cdr3_nt: TGTGCCAGCAGCCAACTCCGGCCACAAGGCACAGATACGCAGTATTTT
cdr3_aa: CASSQLRPQGTDTQYF
d_call: .
v_call: TRBV4-2
clone_size: few
j_call: TRBJ2-3

cdr3_nt: TGTGCCAGCAGTTACGGGCAGCCCTACGAGCAGTACTTC
cdr3_aa: CASSYGQPYEQYF
d_call: .
v_call: TRBV6-5
clone_size: .
j_call: TRBJ2-7

cdr3_nt: TGCGCCAGCAGCAGAGGGGCAGCGATCCCCACAGATACGCAGTATTTT
cdr3_aa: CASSRGAAIPTDTQYF
d_call: .
v_call: TRBV5-1
clone_size: few
j_call: TRBJ2-3

cdr3_nt: TGTGCCAGCAGTCCGACTAACGTGGCCGGGGAGCTGTTTTTT
cdr3_aa: CASSPTNVAGELFF
d_call: .
v_call: TRBV2
clone_size: .
j_call: TRBJ2-2

cdr3_nt: TGTGCCAGCAGTAATTTTGACAGGAATGAGCAGTTCTTC
cdr3_aa: CASSNFDRNEQFF
d_call: .
v_call: TRBV12-3/TRBV12-4
clone_size: .
j_call: TRBJ2-1

cdr3_nt: TGTGCCAGCAGCATCACTAGCGGGGGGGCGCAGTTCTTC
cdr3_aa: CASSITSGGAQFF
d_call: TRBD2
v_call: TRBV3-1
clone_size: few
j_call: TRBJ2-1

cdr3_nt: TGTGCCAGCAGCTCTGGACACCATAGCAATCAGCCCCAGCATTTT
cdr3_aa: CASSSGHHSNQPQHF
d_call: .
v_call: TRBV12-3/TRBV12-4
clone_size: few
j_call: TRBJ1-5

cdr3_nt: TGTGCCACCAGTGGGACTAGCGGGAGTCAACACAATGAGCAGTTCTTC
cdr3_aa: CATSGTSGSQHNEQFF
d_call: TRBD2
v_call: TRBV24-1
clone_size: .
j_call: TRBJ2-1

cdr3_nt: TGTGCCAGCAGCTTACTTCGCGACAAGACAGGACCGGGGACGCAGTATTTT
cdr3_aa: CASSLLRDKTGPGTQYF
d_call: .
v_call: TRBV11-2
clone_size: few
j_call: TRBJ2-3

cdr3_nt: TGTGCCAGCAGTCAAGGGGGTCACACCGGGGAGCTGTTTTTT
cdr3_aa: CASSQGGHTGELFF
d_call: .
v_call: TRBV2
clone_size: .
j_call: TRBJ2-2

cdr3_nt: TGCAGTGCTAGAGATTTGTTTGAGGCTAGCGGGACTTACGAGCAGTACTTC
cdr3_aa: CSARDLFEASGTYEQYF
d_call: TRBD2
v_call: TRBV20-1
clone_size: few
j_call: TRBJ2-7

cdr3_nt: TGTGCCAGCAGGGCCACGGGTGGGACCGTCTCCTACGAGCAGTACTTC
cdr3_aa: CASRATGGTVSYEQYF
d_call: .
v_call: TRBV2
clone_size: .
j_call: TRBJ2-7

cdr3_nt: TGTGCCAGCAGCCAAGCCGGACAGGGAATAGGTGGCTACACCTTC
cdr3_aa: CASSQAGQGIGGYTF
d_call: TRBD1
v_call: TRBV3-1
clone_size: few
j_call: TRBJ1-2

cdr3_nt: TGCGCCAGCAGCTTGTCGCCTAGCGCGAAAGATACGCAGTATTTT
cdr3_aa: CASSLSPSAKDTQYF
d_call: .
v_call: TRBV5-1
clone_size: few
j_call: TRBJ2-3

cdr3_nt: TGTGCCAGCAGAGACCCCGGGACAGGGAGCGGCACCGGGGAGCTGTTTTTT
cdr3_aa: CASRDPGTGSGTGELFF
d_call: TRBD1
v_call: TRBV12-3/TRBV12-4
clone_size: .
j_call: TRBJ2-2

cdr3_nt: TGTGCCAGCAGCGCTGGAGGGGTACCAACTAATGAAAAACTGTTTTTT
cdr3_aa: CASSAGGVPTNEKLFF
d_call: .
v_call: TRBV9
clone_size: .
j_call: TRBJ1-4

cdr3_nt: TGCAGTGCTAGTTGGACCATCCAAGAGACCCAGTACTTC
cdr3_aa: CSASWTIQETQYF
d_call: .
v_call: TRBV20-1
clone_size: .
j_call: TRBJ2-5

cdr3_nt: TGTGCCAGCAGCCTTTCCGGGGCTCAGCCCCAGCACTTT
cdr3_aa: CASSLSGAQPQHF
d_call: .
v_call: TRBV28
clone_size: few
j_call: TRBJ1-5

cdr3_nt: TGCAGTGCCGCTGGCTACACCTTC
cdr3_aa: CSAAGYTF
d_call: .
v_call: TRBV20-1
clone_size: .
j_call: TRBJ1-2

cdr3_nt: TGTGCCAGCAGTTACGGGGCAGGCTACAATGAGCAGTTCTTC
cdr3_aa: CASSYGAGYNEQFF
d_call: .
v_call: TRBV6-5
clone_size: .
j_call: TRBJ2-1

cdr3_nt: TGCAGTGCTAGAGATGTTTACGGGACAGGGATCTACGAGCAGTACTTC
cdr3_aa: CSARDVYGTGIYEQYF
d_call: TRBD1
v_call: TRBV20-1
clone_size: few
j_call: TRBJ2-7

cdr3_nt: TGCGCCAGCAGCCAAGATCCCGCTAACTATGGCTACACCTTC
cdr3_aa: CASSQDPANYGYTF
d_call: .
v_call: TRBV4-1
clone_size: .
j_call: TRBJ1-2

cdr3_nt: TGTGCCAGCAGTGAATGGAGGACAGTCCAAGAGACCCAGTACTTC
cdr3_aa: CASSEWRTVQETQYF
d_call: .
v_call: TRBV6-1
clone_size: .
j_call: TRBJ2-5

cdr3_nt: TGTGCCAGCAGTGAACTACCGCCCGGCTTGTACAATGAGCAGTTCTTC
cdr3_aa: CASSELPPGLYNEQFF
d_call: .
v_call: TRBV6-1
clone_size: few
j_call: TRBJ2-1

cdr3_nt: TGCGCCAGCAGCTTTGGGCAGGAGAATTCACCCCTCCACTTT
cdr3_aa: CASSFGQENSPLHF
d_call: .
v_call: TRBV5-1
clone_size: .
j_call: TRBJ1-6

cdr3_nt: TGTGCCAGCAGGAACGTGGGGGCGCGGGTCACTGAAGCTTTCTTT
cdr3_aa: CASRNVGARVTEAFF
d_call: .
v_call: TRBV5-6
clone_size: few
j_call: TRBJ1-1

cdr3_nt: TGTGCCAGCAGCGTAGGTAGCGGGGGGACCTACGAGCAGTACTTC
cdr3_aa: CASSVGSGGTYEQYF
d_call: TRBD2
v_call: TRBV9
clone_size: few
j_call: TRBJ2-7

cdr3_nt: TGTGCCAGCAGTTACAAAGCGGGGACTAGCACAGATACGCAGTATTTT
cdr3_aa: CASSYKAGTSTDTQYF
d_call: TRBD2
v_call: TRBV6-6
clone_size: .
j_call: TRBJ2-3

cdr3_nt: TGTTCCAGCAGCTTGGCATGTCAGGGAGAAAAAAAACTGTTTTTT
cdr3_aa: CSSSLACQGEKKLFF
d_call: .
v_call: TRBV5-7
clone_size: .
j_call: TRBJ1-4

cdr3_nt: TGTGCCAGCAGTTTAGATGGTGGTAAGGGGGGAGCTTTCTTT
cdr3_aa: CASSLDGGKGGAFF
d_call: .
v_call: TRBV12-3/TRBV12-4
clone_size: few
j_call: TRBJ1-1

cdr3_nt: TGTGCCAGCAGTTCCCTCGGGCAGGGGAAGGGTGGAAACACCATATATTTT
cdr3_aa: CASSSLGQGKGGNTIYF
d_call: .
v_call: TRBV27
clone_size: .
j_call: TRBJ1-3

cdr3_nt: TGTGCCAGTAGTCCTGCCGGACGGATTCCTACCTCTGGAAACACCATATATTTT
cdr3_aa: CASSPAGRIPTSGNTIYF
d_call: .
v_call: TRBV19
clone_size: .
j_call: TRBJ1-3

cdr3_nt: TGTGCCACCAGCAGAGATAAACAGGGGGCGGGTGAGACCCAGTACTTC
cdr3_aa: CATSRDKQGAGETQYF
d_call: TRBD1
v_call: TRBV15
clone_size: .
j_call: TRBJ2-5

cdr3_nt: TGTGCCACCAGCAGAGATCTAAGCCAAGAGACCCAGTACTTC
cdr3_aa: CATSRDLSQETQYF
d_call: .
v_call: TRBV15
clone_size: .
j_call: TRBJ2-5

cdr3_nt: TGCGCCAGCAGCTTTGGCAGTCAAGGGTATGGCTACACCTTC
cdr3_aa: CASSFGSQGYGYTF
d_call: .
v_call: TRBV5-1
clone_size: .
j_call: TRBJ1-2

cdr3_nt: TGTGCCAGCAGCCAAGATCTAGCGGGGGTACGATCCAATGAGCAGTTCTTC
cdr3_aa: CASSQDLAGVRSNEQFF
d_call: TRBD2
v_call: TRBV14
clone_size: .
j_call: TRBJ2-1

cdr3_nt: TGTGCCACCAGCAAGATGGAGACAGGGGTTGGGGAAAAACTGTTTTTT
cdr3_aa: CATSKMETGVGEKLFF
d_call: TRBD1
v_call: TRBV15
clone_size: few
j_call: TRBJ1-4

cdr3_nt: TGTGCCAGCAGTACGGACAGGGGCCTAACAACTAATGAAAAACTGTTTTTT
cdr3_aa: CASSTDRGLTTNEKLFF
d_call: TRBD1
v_call: TRBV28
clone_size: few
j_call: TRBJ1-4

cdr3_nt: TGTGCCAGCAGCTTGGACATTGGCTATGGCTACACCTTC
cdr3_aa: CASSLDIGYGYTF
d_call: .
v_call: TRBV5-5
clone_size: .
j_call: TRBJ1-2

cdr3_nt: TGCAGCGTGCTAAGGACAGGGAGCAACATTCAGTACTTC
cdr3_aa: CSVLRTGSNIQYF
d_call: TRBD1
v_call: TRBV29-1
clone_size: few
j_call: TRBJ2-4

cdr3_nt: TGTGCCAGCACCAGAGACGGGACAGGAGGGGAAAAACTGTTTTTT
cdr3_aa: CASTRDGTGGEKLFF
d_call: TRBD1
v_call: TRBV6-1
clone_size: .
j_call: TRBJ1-4

cdr3_nt: TGTGCCACCAGTGATTTGCAATCCAGGGGGCATGGAAATGAGCAGTTCTTC
cdr3_aa: CATSDLQSRGHGNEQFF
d_call: TRBD1
v_call: TRBV24-1
clone_size: .
j_call: TRBJ2-1

cdr3_nt: TGCAGTGCTAGAGGGGAGGGATTCACAGATACGCAGTATTTT
cdr3_aa: CSARGEGFTDTQYF
d_call: TRBD2
v_call: TRBV20-1
clone_size: .
j_call: TRBJ2-3

cdr3_nt: TGCGCCAGCAGCCGAGACAGGGAAGAAAACATTCAGTACTTC
cdr3_aa: CASSRDREENIQYF
d_call: TRBD1
v_call: TRBV4-1
clone_size: few
j_call: TRBJ2-4

cdr3_nt: TGCAGTGCTAATCTTCCGCCGGCTGAAGCTTTCTTT
cdr3_aa: CSANLPPAEAFF
d_call: .
v_call: TRBV20-1
clone_size: .
j_call: TRBJ1-1

cdr3_nt: TGTGCCAGCAGTGAAGGGTACAGAAGCCTCTACGAGCAGTACTTC
cdr3_aa: CASSEGYRSLYEQYF
d_call: .
v_call: TRBV6-1
clone_size: .
j_call: TRBJ2-7

cdr3_nt: TGCAGTGCTAGAGATTCCGGGGGACAAGGGAATGAGCAGTTCTTC
cdr3_aa: CSARDSGGQGNEQFF
d_call: .
v_call: TRBV20-1
clone_size: few
j_call: TRBJ2-1

cdr3_nt: TGTGCCAGCAGGGACAGGGGAAGAAACACCATATATTTT
cdr3_aa: CASRDRGRNTIYF
d_call: TRBD1
v_call: TRBV6-5
clone_size: .
j_call: TRBJ1-3

cdr3_nt: TGTGCCAGCAGTTCTAGCGGGGGGGATACGCAGTATTTT
cdr3_aa: CASSSSGGDTQYF
d_call: TRBD2
v_call: TRBV12-3/TRBV12-4
clone_size: .
j_call: TRBJ2-3

cdr3_nt: TGTGCCTGGAGTAGGTCGTACGGGGCTTTCTTT
cdr3_aa: CAWSRSYGAFF
d_call: .
v_call: TRBV30
clone_size: .
j_call: TRBJ1-1

cdr3_nt: TGCGCCAGCAGCTTGTACGCACAGGACGAAGAGACCCAGTACTTC
cdr3_aa: CASSLYAQDEETQYF
d_call: .
v_call: TRBV5-1
clone_size: .
j_call: TRBJ2-5

cdr3_nt: TGTGCCAGCAGTTACGACCCGGGACAGGGAAAGGCTCATGGAAAACTGTTTTTT
cdr3_aa: CASSYDPGQGKAHGKLFF
d_call: TRBD1
v_call: TRBV6-5
clone_size: few
j_call: TRBJ1-4

cdr3_nt: TGTGCCAGCAGAGCCGGACAGAGGTACGAGCAGTACTTC
cdr3_aa: CASRAGQRYEQYF
d_call: .
v_call: TRBV6-6
clone_size: few
j_call: TRBJ2-7

cdr3_nt: TGTGCCAGCACCCTCGGACAGAAAGTCCAAGAGACCCAGTACTTC
cdr3_aa: CASTLGQKVQETQYF
d_call: .
v_call: TRBV12-3/TRBV12-4
clone_size: .
j_call: TRBJ2-5

cdr3_nt: TGTGCCAGCCCCCCAACCGTAGAAGACGGAGGGCTTACTACCCACAACTATGGCTACACCTTC
cdr3_aa: CASPPTVEDGGLTTHNYGYTF
d_call: .
v_call: TRBV11-1
clone_size: few
j_call: TRBJ1-2

cdr3_nt: TGCGGCGGCCGGGACCAAGAGACCCAGTACTTC
cdr3_aa: CGGRDQETQYF
d_call: .
v_call: TRBV29-1
clone_size: .
j_call: TRBJ2-5